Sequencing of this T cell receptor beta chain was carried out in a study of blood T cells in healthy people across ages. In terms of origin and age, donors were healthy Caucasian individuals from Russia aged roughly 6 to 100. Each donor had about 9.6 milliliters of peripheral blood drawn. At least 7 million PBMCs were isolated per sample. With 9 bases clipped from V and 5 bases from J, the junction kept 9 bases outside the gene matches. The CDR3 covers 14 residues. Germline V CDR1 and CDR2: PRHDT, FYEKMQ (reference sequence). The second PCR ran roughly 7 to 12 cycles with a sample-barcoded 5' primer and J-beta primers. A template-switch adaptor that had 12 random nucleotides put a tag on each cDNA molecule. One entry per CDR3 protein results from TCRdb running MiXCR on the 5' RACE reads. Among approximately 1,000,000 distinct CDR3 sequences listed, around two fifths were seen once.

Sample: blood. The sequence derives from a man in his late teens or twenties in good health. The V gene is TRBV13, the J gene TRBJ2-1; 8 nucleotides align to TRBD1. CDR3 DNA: TGTGCCAGTGGAAAGGACAGGGATCACAATGAGCAGTTCTTC. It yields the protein CASGKDRDHNEQFF. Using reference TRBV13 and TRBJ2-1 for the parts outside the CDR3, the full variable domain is AAGVIQSPRHLIKEKRETATLKCYPIPRHDTVYWYQQGPGQDPQFLISFYEKMQSDKGSIPDRFSAQQFSDYHSELNMSSLELGDSALYFCASGKDRDHNEQFFGPGTRLTVL.